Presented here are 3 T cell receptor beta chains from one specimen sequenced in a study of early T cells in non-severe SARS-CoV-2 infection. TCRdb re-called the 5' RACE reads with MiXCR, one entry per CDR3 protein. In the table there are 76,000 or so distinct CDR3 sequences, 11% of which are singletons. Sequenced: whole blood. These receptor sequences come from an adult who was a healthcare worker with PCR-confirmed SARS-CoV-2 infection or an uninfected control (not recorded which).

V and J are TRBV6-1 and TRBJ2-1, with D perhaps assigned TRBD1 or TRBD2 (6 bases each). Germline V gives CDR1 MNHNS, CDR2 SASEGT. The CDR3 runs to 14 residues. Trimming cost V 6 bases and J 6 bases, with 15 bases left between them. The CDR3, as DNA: TGTGCCAGCAGCCCCCTGGGGGGCCGCAATGAGCAGTTCTTC. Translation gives CASSPLGGRNEQFF.

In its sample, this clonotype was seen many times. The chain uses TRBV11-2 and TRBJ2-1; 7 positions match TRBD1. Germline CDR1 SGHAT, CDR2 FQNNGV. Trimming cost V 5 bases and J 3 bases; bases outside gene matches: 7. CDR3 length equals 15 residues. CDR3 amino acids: CASSKDRDLYNEQFF. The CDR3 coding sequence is TGTGCCAGCAGCAAAGACAGGGACCTCTACAATGAGCAGTTCTTC.

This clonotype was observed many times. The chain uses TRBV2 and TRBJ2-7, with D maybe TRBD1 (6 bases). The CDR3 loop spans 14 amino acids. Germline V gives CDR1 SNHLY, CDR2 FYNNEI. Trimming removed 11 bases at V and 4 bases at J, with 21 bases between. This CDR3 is CALLGVRDNYEQYF. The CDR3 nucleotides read TGTGCCCTCTTGGGAGTCAGGGACAATTACGAGCAGTACTTC.